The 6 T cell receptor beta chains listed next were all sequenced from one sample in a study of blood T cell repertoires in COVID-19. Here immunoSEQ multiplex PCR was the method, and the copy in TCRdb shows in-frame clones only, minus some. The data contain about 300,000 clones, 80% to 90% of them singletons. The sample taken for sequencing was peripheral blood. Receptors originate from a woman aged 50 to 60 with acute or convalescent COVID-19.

In DNA form, the CDR3 reads TGTGCCAGCAGTCCCCCGGGTCGAAGTAATTCACCCCTCCACTTT. Residues: CASSPPGRSNSPLHF. The V call is TRBV6-5, the J call TRBJ1-6; D uncertain. The CDR3 is made up of 15 amino acids. Trimming took 5 bases from V and 6 from J, leaving 14 bases between them. The germline gives CDR1 MNHEY, CDR2 SVGAGI.

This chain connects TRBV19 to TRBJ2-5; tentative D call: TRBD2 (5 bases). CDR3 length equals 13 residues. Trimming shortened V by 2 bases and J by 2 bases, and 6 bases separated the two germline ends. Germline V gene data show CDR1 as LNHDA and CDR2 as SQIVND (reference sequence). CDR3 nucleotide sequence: TGTGCCAGTAGTATAACGGGGCAAGAGACCCAGTACTTC. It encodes CASSITGQETQYF.

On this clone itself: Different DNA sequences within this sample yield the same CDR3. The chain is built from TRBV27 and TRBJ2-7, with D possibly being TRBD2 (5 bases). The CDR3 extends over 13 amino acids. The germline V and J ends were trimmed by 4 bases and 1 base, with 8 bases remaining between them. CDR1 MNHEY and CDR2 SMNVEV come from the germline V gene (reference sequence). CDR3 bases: TGTGCCAGCAGTTACGGGATTTCCTACGAGCAGTACTTC. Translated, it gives CASSYGISYEQYF.

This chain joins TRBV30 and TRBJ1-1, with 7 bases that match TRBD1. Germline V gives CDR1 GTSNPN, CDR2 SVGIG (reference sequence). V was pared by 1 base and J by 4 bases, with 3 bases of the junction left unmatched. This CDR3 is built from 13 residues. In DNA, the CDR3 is TGTGCCTGGAGTGGACAGGGATTCACTGAAGCTTTCTTT. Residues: CAWSGQGFTEAFF.

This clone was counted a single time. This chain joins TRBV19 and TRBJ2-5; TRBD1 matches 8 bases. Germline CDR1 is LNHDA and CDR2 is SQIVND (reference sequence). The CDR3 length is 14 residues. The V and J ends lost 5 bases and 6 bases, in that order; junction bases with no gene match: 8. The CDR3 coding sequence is TGTGCCAGTAGTCAGGGGGCGACGATAAAGACCCAGTACTTC. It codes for CASSQGATIKTQYF.

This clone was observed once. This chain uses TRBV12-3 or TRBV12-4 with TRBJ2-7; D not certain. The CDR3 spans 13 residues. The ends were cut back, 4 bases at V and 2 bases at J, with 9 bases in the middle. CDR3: CASSSAATYEQYF. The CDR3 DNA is TGTGCCAGCAGTTCGGCAGCGACCTACGAGCAGTACTTC.